A selection of T cell receptor beta chains follows, all from one sample in a study of blood T cell repertoires in COVID-19. Generated by immunoSEQ multiplex PCR, the TCRdb table keeps only in-frame clones and is missing some. The table includes approximately 200,000 clones, 70% to 90% detected once. Sequencing was carried out using PBMCs or T cells enriched from blood (not recorded which). These receptors were collected from a man aged 25-45 years who had recovered from COVID-19. The CDR3 runs from the conserved cysteine through the conserved F or W. Each record gives: V gene, J gene, clone size, CDR3 protein. Size is omitted from some rows. Given values are once, few, many or a class for expanded clones.

v_gene: TRBV3-1/TRBV3-2; j_gene: TRBJ2-3; abundance: .; CDR3aa: CASSRERGGTDTQYF
v_gene: TRBV10-1; j_gene: TRBJ2-3; abundance: .; CDR3aa: CASSDGQTFTDTQYF
v_gene: TRBV3-1/TRBV3-2; j_gene: TRBJ1-2; abundance: few; CDR3aa: CASSLIGYGYTF
v_gene: TRBV5-1; j_gene: TRBJ2-1; abundance: .; CDR3aa: CASSFSGGLGNEQFF
v_gene: TRBV9; j_gene: TRBJ2-7; abundance: once; CDR3aa: CASSGGIGSSYEQYF
v_gene: TRBV29-1; j_gene: TRBJ1-3; abundance: .; CDR3aa: CSVQGSEGNTIYF
v_gene: TRBV6-1; j_gene: TRBJ2-7; abundance: .; CDR3aa: CASSERVWTSGIYEQYF
v_gene: TRBV18; j_gene: TRBJ2-2; abundance: .; CDR3aa: CASSRQQGIAGELFF
v_gene: TRBV5-1; j_gene: TRBJ2-5; abundance: .; CDR3aa: CASKPTTGTRPETQYF
v_gene: TRBV18; j_gene: TRBJ2-5; abundance: many; CDR3aa: CASSPNGGVETQYF
v_gene: TRBV4-1; j_gene: TRBJ1-6; abundance: .; CDR3aa: CASSQQIPRGSYNSPLHF
v_gene: TRBV27; j_gene: TRBJ2-1; abundance: once; CDR3aa: CASSPLTDTYNEQFF
v_gene: TRBV19; j_gene: TRBJ1-2; abundance: .; CDR3aa: CASSMSWGQGAAYGYTF
v_gene: TRBV5-1; j_gene: TRBJ2-5; abundance: .; CDR3aa: CASSPGLQETQYF
v_gene: TRBV10-1; j_gene: TRBJ2-7; abundance: few; CDR3aa: CASSGQGTSGYEQYF
v_gene: TRBV6-1; j_gene: TRBJ1-2; abundance: .; CDR3aa: CASSEGTGNYGYTF
v_gene: TRBV29-1; j_gene: TRBJ1-2; abundance: once; CDR3aa: CSVEGGRGSYTF
v_gene: TRBV19; j_gene: TRBJ2-1; abundance: .; CDR3aa: CASSPNSRAIGNEQFF
v_gene: TRBV3-1/TRBV3-2; j_gene: TRBJ1-2; abundance: .; CDR3aa: CASSWASDYGYTF
v_gene: TRBV5-4; j_gene: TRBJ2-2; abundance: .; CDR3aa: CASSSLQGARGGELFF
v_gene: TRBV5-6; j_gene: TRBJ2-2; abundance: .; CDR3aa: CASSSDRSTGELFF
v_gene: TRBV6-2/TRBV6-3; j_gene: TRBJ1-2; abundance: .; CDR3aa: CASSRDSYGYTF
v_gene: TRBV7-9; j_gene: TRBJ2-3; abundance: .; CDR3aa: CASSRYRQFNENTQYF
v_gene: TRBV28; j_gene: TRBJ1-2; abundance: once; CDR3aa: CASSPAGAGVYGYTF
v_gene: TRBV28; j_gene: TRBJ1-2; abundance: .; CDR3aa: CASSLTSTGGFAYTF
v_gene: TRBV4-3; j_gene: TRBJ1-1; abundance: once; CDR3aa: CASSQEPQANTEAFF
v_gene: TRBV14; j_gene: TRBJ1-2; abundance: .; CDR3aa: CASSQRQGLFGTYGYTF
v_gene: TRBV28; j_gene: TRBJ2-7; abundance: .; CDR3aa: CASSFHGGADEQYF
v_gene: TRBV9; j_gene: TRBJ2-5; abundance: .; CDR3aa: CASSVVSGSGETQYF
v_gene: TRBV30; j_gene: TRBJ1-2; abundance: .; CDR3aa: CAWRGGSQGYTF
v_gene: TRBV27; j_gene: TRBJ2-7; abundance: .; CDR3aa: CASSYTGGMSSRGNEQYF
v_gene: TRBV28; j_gene: TRBJ1-6; abundance: .; CDR3aa: CASSLPRGRSSPLHF
v_gene: TRBV13; j_gene: TRBJ1-1; abundance: once; CDR3aa: CASRTGNTEAFF
v_gene: TRBV6-5; j_gene: TRBJ1-2; abundance: .; CDR3aa: CASRAPYRDGYTF
v_gene: TRBV9; j_gene: TRBJ1-1; abundance: .; CDR3aa: CASSATTGRNTEAFF
v_gene: TRBV29-1; j_gene: TRBJ1-1; abundance: .; CDR3aa: CSVAYRGLNTEAFF
v_gene: TRBV28; j_gene: TRBJ2-7; abundance: once; CDR3aa: CASSLPPGRAYEQYF
v_gene: TRBV14; j_gene: TRBJ2-7; abundance: .; CDR3aa: CASSQDTYEQYF
v_gene: TRBV10-3; j_gene: TRBJ2-1; abundance: .; CDR3aa: CAIRLAGDGEQFF
v_gene: TRBV5-4; j_gene: TRBJ1-1; abundance: once; CDR3aa: CASSPAVVNTEAFF
v_gene: TRBV6-5; j_gene: TRBJ1-5; abundance: once; CDR3aa: CASSSRGGNQPQHF
v_gene: TRBV5-4; j_gene: TRBJ2-3; abundance: .; CDR3aa: CASSLGQSDTQYF
v_gene: TRBV7-9; j_gene: TRBJ2-3; abundance: .; CDR3aa: CASSLARGDTQYF
v_gene: TRBV5-1; j_gene: TRBJ2-3; abundance: .; CDR3aa: CASSLASAGGTQYF
v_gene: TRBV2; j_gene: TRBJ2-1; abundance: .; CDR3aa: CASNEGDRERNEQFF
v_gene: TRBV24-1; j_gene: TRBJ1-2; abundance: once; CDR3aa: CATSDLYGYTF
v_gene: TRBV30; j_gene: TRBJ1-1; abundance: .; CDR3aa: CARLPSGTGPSEAFF
v_gene: TRBV6-2/TRBV6-3; j_gene: TRBJ2-7; abundance: .; CDR3aa: CASSTPGQGRYEQYF
v_gene: TRBV5-1; j_gene: TRBJ2-5; abundance: .; CDR3aa: CASSLDPGTSGSFQETQYF
v_gene: TRBV28; j_gene: TRBJ1-2; abundance: .; CDR3aa: CASSPPRTNYGYTF
v_gene: TRBV7-9; j_gene: TRBJ2-7; abundance: .; CDR3aa: CASSLLLAGGPYEQYF